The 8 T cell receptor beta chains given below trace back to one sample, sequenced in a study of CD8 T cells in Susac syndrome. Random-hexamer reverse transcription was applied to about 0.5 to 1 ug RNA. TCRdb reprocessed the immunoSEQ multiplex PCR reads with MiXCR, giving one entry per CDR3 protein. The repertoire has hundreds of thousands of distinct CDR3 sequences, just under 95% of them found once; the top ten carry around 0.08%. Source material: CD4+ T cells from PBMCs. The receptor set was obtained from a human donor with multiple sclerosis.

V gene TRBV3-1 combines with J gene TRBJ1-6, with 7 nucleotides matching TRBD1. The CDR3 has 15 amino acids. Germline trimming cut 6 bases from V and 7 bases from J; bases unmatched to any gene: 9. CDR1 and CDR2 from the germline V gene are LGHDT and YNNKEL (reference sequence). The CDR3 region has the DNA TGTGCCAGCAGGGAGAGACAGGGTCTCAATTCACCCCTCCACTTT. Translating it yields CASRERQGLNSPLHF.

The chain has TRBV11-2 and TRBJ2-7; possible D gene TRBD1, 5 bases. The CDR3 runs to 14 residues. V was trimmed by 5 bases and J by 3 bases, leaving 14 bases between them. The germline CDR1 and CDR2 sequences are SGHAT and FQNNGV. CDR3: CASSQAGLVYEQYF. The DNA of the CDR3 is TGTGCCAGCAGCCAGGCAGGGCTAGTCTACGAGCAGTACTTC.

The CDR3 sequence is CASSSNQGAAPDEQYF. CDR3 DNA sequence: TGTGCCAGCAGCTCCAACCAGGGGGCGGCTCCGGACGAGCAGTACTTC. V and J are TRBV7-9 and TRBJ2-7; 8 bases align to TRBD1. The CDR3 extends over 16 amino acids. CDR1 and CDR2 (germline): SEHNR, FQNEAQ (reference sequence). J gave up 5 bases and V 4 bases, and 13 bases lay outside the gene matches.

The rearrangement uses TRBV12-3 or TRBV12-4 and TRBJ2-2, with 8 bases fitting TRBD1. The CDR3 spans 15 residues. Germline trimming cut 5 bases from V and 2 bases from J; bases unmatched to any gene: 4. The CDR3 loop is CASSHGQGNTGELFF. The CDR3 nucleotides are TGTGCCAGCAGTCACGGACAGGGTAACACCGGGGAGCTGTTTTTT.

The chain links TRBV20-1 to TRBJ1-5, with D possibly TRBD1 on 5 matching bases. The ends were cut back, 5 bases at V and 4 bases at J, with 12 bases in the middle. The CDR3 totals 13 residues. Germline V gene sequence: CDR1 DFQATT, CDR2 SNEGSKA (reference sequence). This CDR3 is CSAARDVNQPQHF. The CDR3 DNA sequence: TGCAGTGCTGCCCGGGACGTAAATCAGCCCCAGCATTTT.

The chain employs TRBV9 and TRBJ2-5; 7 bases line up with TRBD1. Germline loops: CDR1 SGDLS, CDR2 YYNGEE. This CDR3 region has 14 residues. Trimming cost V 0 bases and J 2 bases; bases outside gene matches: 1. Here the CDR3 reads CASSVDRGQETQYF. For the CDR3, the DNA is TGTGCCAGCAGCGTAGACAGGGGACAAGAGACCCAGTACTTC.

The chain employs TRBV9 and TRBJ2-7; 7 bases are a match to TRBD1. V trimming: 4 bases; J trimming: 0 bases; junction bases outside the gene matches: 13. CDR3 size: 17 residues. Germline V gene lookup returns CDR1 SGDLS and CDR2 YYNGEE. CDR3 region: CASSPGQGGLSSYEQYF. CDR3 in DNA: TGTGCCAGCAGCCCGGGACAAGGGGGCCTCAGCTCCTACGAGCAGTACTTC. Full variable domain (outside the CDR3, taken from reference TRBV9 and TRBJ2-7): DSGVTQTPKHLITATGQRVTLRCSPRSGDLSVYWYQQSLDQGLQFLIQYYNGEERAKGNILERFSAQQFPDLHSELNLSSLELGDSALYFCASSPGQGGLSSYEQYFGPGTRLTVT.

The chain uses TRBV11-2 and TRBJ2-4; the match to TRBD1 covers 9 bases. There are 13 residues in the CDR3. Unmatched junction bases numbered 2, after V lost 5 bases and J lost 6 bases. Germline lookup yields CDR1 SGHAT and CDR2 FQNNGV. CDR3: CASSAGQGNIQYF. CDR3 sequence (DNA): TGTGCCAGCAGCGCGGGACAGGGAAACATTCAGTACTTC. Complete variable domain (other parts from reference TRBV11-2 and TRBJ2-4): EAGVAQSPRYKIIEKRQSVAFWCNPISGHATLYWYQQILGQGPKLLIQFQNNGVVDDSQLPKDRFSAERLKGVDSTLKIQPAKLEDSAVYLCASSAGQGNIQYFGAGTRLSVL.